These T cell receptor beta chains were read from a single sample in a study of a mutant IDH1 vaccine in newly diagnosed glioma. Clones were read by immunoSEQ multiplex PCR, and TCRdb kept only the in-frame ones, dropping some. The repertoire consists of around 56,000 clones, with more than 85% occurring once and the leading ten covering about 2.5%. The specimen was PBMCs, collected from a glioma patient treated with radiotherapy, temozolomide or both. All receptors come from a man aged 45 to 65 with glioma. Both conserved end residues are part of each CDR3.

V	length	J	CDR3
TRBV7-3	16	TRBJ1-1	CASSRVVAGPNTEAFF
TRBV15	18	TRBJ2-3	CATSPPVGGAGGTDTQYF
TRBV30	14	TRBJ2-3	CAWSRGAFTDTQYF
TRBV19	15	TRBJ2-1	CASSFYSGGRDEQFF
TRBV9	16	TRBJ2-1	CASSGRKGQHINEQFF
TRBV7-2	11	TRBJ2-1	CASRFYRDLIF
TRBV2	13	TRBJ1-1	CASSEWGWPEAFF
TRBV2	11	TRBJ1-1	CARQTNTEAFF
TRBV2	13	TRBJ1-5	CASTEGFAQPQHF
TRBV7-2	14	TRBJ2-7	CASSPGTGVNEQYF
TRBV4-2	15	TRBJ2-2	CASSQAGEGTGELFF
TRBV10-3	15	TRBJ2-1	CAIKGSTGRSSEQFF
TRBV4-3	14	TRBJ1-4	CASSQGGLNEKLFF
TRBV9	13	TRBJ1-6	CASSPGGNSPLHF
TRBV14	18	TRBJ1-2	CASSQGHQGPLANYGYTF
TRBV28	11	TRBJ1-2	CASSFKDGHIF
TRBV7-9	17	TRBJ2-3	CASSLRPNPVVTDTQYF
TRBV19	13	TRBJ1-2	CASSIRQGYGYTF
TRBV5-4	15	TRBJ2-3	CASSLGQGGADTQYF
TRBV4-2	13	TRBJ2-5	CASSRLDTPQQYF
TRBV11-2	14	TRBJ2-5	CASSLQGGQETQYF
TRBV4-1	15	TRBJ2-5	CASSQVSSASETQYF
TRBV27	14	TRBJ2-7	CASSAGQGFYEQYF
TRBV28	15	TRBJ2-3	CASSLLAGAVGTQYF
TRBV7-3	14	TRBJ1-6	CASSSGQGDSPLHF
TRBV5-1	14	TRBJ1-3	CASRLSGSGNTIYF
TRBV5-8	15	TRBJ1-5	CASSQVAGVNQPQHF
TRBV29-1	14	TRBJ1-3	CSVQESRGRNTIYF
TRBV25-1	13	TRBJ1-6	CASSEYRHTPLHF
TRBV28	14	TRBJ2-3	CASSIGGNTDTQYF
TRBV4-2	15	TRBJ1-5	CASSQVAGVNQPQHF
TRBV15	14	TRBJ2-7	CATSRDKRGGEQYF
TRBV5-1	14	TRBJ2-7	CASSWTGSSYEQYF
TRBV4-3	15	TRBJ1-1	CASSQEGYGSTEAFF
TRBV4-3	15	TRBJ1-6	CASSLEAGGNSPLHF
TRBV6-4	13	TRBJ2-1	CASSDSYYNEQFF
TRBV5-1	15	TRBJ2-2	CASSLQIDRAGELFF
TRBV27	13	TRBJ2-7	CASSFSLRGEQYF
TRBV2	13	TRBJ1-1	CASKFGKNTEAFF
TRBV5-1	14	TRBJ2-7	CASSFGGRRYEQYF
TRBV19	14	TRBJ2-6	CASSRRSGANVLTF
TRBV6-1	13	TRBJ1-6	CASKDSYNSPLHF
TRBV7-9	14	TRBJ2-7	CASSLARESYEQYF
TRBV6-6	15	TRBJ2-3	CASSFVRGRLDTQYF
TRBV5-1	13	TRBJ1-6	CASSTATDNTLHF
TRBV28	16	TRBJ1-5	CASTGQGLSSNQPQHF
TRBV29-1	14	TRBJ1-1	CSATGRTMNTEAFF
TRBV4-1	15	TRBJ2-7	CASSRGTGSSYEQYF
TRBV7-9	15	TRBJ1-1	CASSSGYAASLEAFF
TRBV5-4	14	TRBJ1-4	CASSPGTGNEKLFF
TRBV5-1	20	TRBJ1-3	CASSLIGGETGQVPGNTIYF
TRBV19	14	TRBJ1-5	CASSTTGWAQPQHF
TRBV7-3	18	TRBJ2-3	CASSLRPLLAGSTDTQYF
TRBV7-9	15	TRBJ2-1	CASSRSTRNRNEQFF